Listed here are 16 T cell receptor beta chains from one sample, sequenced in a study of T cell responses to AZD1222 COVID-19 vaccine. Method: immunoSEQ multiplex PCR; TCRdb's copy keeps in-frame clones and lacks some. The sample yields about 120,000 clones, roughly 88% seen once. The material sequenced was peripheral blood, taken on day 0 of AZD1222 vaccination. Source of these receptors: an adult in good health.

V and J are TRBV5-1 and TRBJ1-1; 11 positions match TRBD1. Unmatched junction bases numbered 4, after V lost 3 bases and J lost 0 bases. This CDR3 comprises 16 residues. Germline V CDR1 and CDR2: SGHRS, YFSETQ. In DNA form, the CDR3 reads TGCGCCAGCAGCTCCGGGACAGGGGGATTGAACACTGAAGCTTTCTTT. It specifies CASSSGTGGLNTEAFF. The entire variable domain, with the rest obtained from reference TRBV5-1 and TRBJ1-1, is as follows: KAGVTQTPRYLIKTRGQQVTLSCSPISGHRSVSWYQQTPGQGLQFLFEYFSETQRNKGNFPGRFSGRQFSNSRSEMNVSTLELGDSALYLCASSSGTGGLNTEAFFGQGTRLTVV.

The chain recombines TRBV2 with TRBJ2-1; no firm D call. Deletions cut 6 bases from V and 9 bases from J, with 12 bases between. CDR1 is SNHLY and CDR2 is FYNNEI in the germline V gene. The CDR3 sequence is 12 residues long. CDR3 in amino acids: CASRVLGPEQFF. The CDR3 bases are TGTGCCAGCAGAGTCTTGGGTCCTGAGCAGTTCTTC.

The chain employs TRBV5-1 and TRBJ2-7; D unresolved. The CDR3 extends over 14 amino acids. Germline V lookup: CDR1 SGHRS, CDR2 YFSETQ. Trimming cost V 0 bases and J 3 bases, with 10 bases left between them. CDR3 bases: TGCGCCAGCAGCTTGGACAGCCAGATCTACGAGCAGTACTTC. Its translation: CASSLDSQIYEQYF.

The gene calls are TRBV21-1 and TRBJ2-7. TRBV21-1 represents a pseudogene. CDR3 length: 12 amino acids. The CDR3 reads CASSRASDEQYF. As DNA, the CDR3 is TGTGCCAGCAGCAGGGCTAGTGACGAGCAGTACTTC.

The chain employs TRBV19 and TRBJ1-1; no clear D gene. Per germline, CDR1 LNHDA and CDR2 SQIVND (reference sequence). Trimming left V 5 bases short and J 4 bases short, with 11 bases between. The length of the CDR3 is 13 residues. Here the CDR3 DNA reads TGTGCCAGTAGTGTCTCCGGGAGCACTGAAGCTTTCTTT. It yields the protein CASSVSGSTEAFF.

The count of this clone is one. The chain couples TRBV5-1 to TRBJ1-5, with D maybe TRBD1 (5 bases). The ends were cut back, 2 bases at V and 4 bases at J, with 13 bases in the middle. CDR3 length: 15 amino acids. Germline lookup yields CDR1 SGHRS and CDR2 YFSETQ. Here the CDR3 reads CASSLGGTANQPQHF. For the CDR3, the DNA is TGCGCCAGCAGCTTAGGAGGGACGGCGAATCAGCCCCAGCATTTT.

The chain has TRBV24-1 and TRBJ1-1, with 7 bases fitting TRBD1. The CDR3 totals 17 residues. Trimming removed 6 bases from V and 3 bases from J; junction bases left unmatched: 15. Germline values: CDR1 KGHDR, CDR2 SFDVKD. The CDR3 region has the DNA TGTGCCACCAGTTTAGGCCCAGGGGGGGCTGTAGACACTGAAGCTTTCTTT. This codes for CATSLGPGGAVDTEAFF.

The rearrangement uses TRBV5-1 and TRBJ2-7; 11 nucleotides match TRBD2. From germline, CDR1 is SGHRS and CDR2 YFSETQ. J gave up 2 bases and V 2 bases, and 3 bases lay outside the gene matches. This CDR3 region has 15 residues. DNA for the CDR3: TGCGCCAGCAGCTTCACTAGCGGGGGACCCTACGAGCAGTACTTC. Encoded protein: CASSFTSGGPYEQYF.

The sample holds one count of this clone. The chain carries TRBV7-2 and TRBJ2-1, with D perhaps matching TRBD1 or TRBD2 (7 bases each). The CDR3 is made up of 14 amino acids. Per germline, CDR1 SGHTA and CDR2 FQGNSA. The V end was cut by 8 bases, the J end by 6 bases, with 17 bases between. The CDR3 protein is CASGGGGSVNEQFF. The CDR3 nucleotides are TGTGCCAGCGGAGGGGGCGGGAGCGTCAATGAGCAGTTCTTC.

This clone has just one count. The chain links TRBV5-4 to TRBJ2-7; 7 bases agree with TRBD1. The CDR3 covers 13 residues. From germline, CDR1 is SGHNT and CDR2 YYREEE (reference sequence). The V segment lost 3 bases and the J segment 2 bases; nucleotides outside the gene matches: 2. In DNA, the CDR3 is TGTGCCAGCAGCTCGGGACAGACCTACGAGCAGTACTTC. Translated, it gives CASSSGQTYEQYF.

This rearrangement joins TRBV11-3 to TRBJ1-6; the D is unclear. V lost 1 base and J lost 8, with 12 bases in between. Germline V lookup: CDR1 SGHNT, CDR2 YENEEA. CDR3 size: 15 residues. The CDR3 sequence is CASSLAVSKYSPLHF. The CDR3, as DNA: TGTGCCAGCAGCTTAGCTGTATCGAAATATTCACCCCTCCACTTT.

This chain connects TRBV27 to TRBJ1-1, with a weak D call TRBD1 (5 bases). Germline CDR1 and CDR2: MNHEY and SMNVEV (reference sequence). CDR3 length: 14 amino acids. V gave up 4 bases and J gave up 1 base, with 10 bases separating them. The DNA of the CDR3 is TGTGCCAGCAGTTCCCCCGGGGCGAACACTGAAGCTTTCTTT. Protein sequence: CASSSPGANTEAFF.

Here the CDR3 reads CASSERREGVTQYF. The CDR3 bases are TGCGCCAGCAGTGAGAGGAGAGAGGGAGTGACCCAGTACTTC. The chain uses TRBV10-1 and TRBJ2-5; D is possibly TRBD2 (5 bases). This CDR3 comprises 14 residues. V was pared by 2 bases and J by 7 bases, with 14 bases between. Germline CDR1 and CDR2: WNHNN and SYGVQD (reference sequence).

The V call is TRBV5-1, the J call TRBJ2-2; 10 nucleotides agree with TRBD1. Germline loops: CDR1 SGHRS, CDR2 YFSETQ. The CDR3 consists of 16 residues. The J segment lost 7 bases and the V segment lost 4 bases, leaving 10 bases of the junction unmatched. The CDR3 protein is CASSGGTGVPGGELFF. CDR3 bases: TGCGCCAGCAGCGGGGGGACAGGGGTCCCCGGCGGGGAGCTGTTTTTT. The full variable domain, rest sourced from reference TRBV5-1 and TRBJ2-2, is KAGVTQTPRYLIKTRGQQVTLSCSPISGHRSVSWYQQTPGQGLQFLFEYFSETQRNKGNFPGRFSGRQFSNSRSEMNVSTLELGDSALYLCASSGGTGVPGGELFFGEGSRLTVL.

V and J are TRBV5-1 and TRBJ2-5; D might be TRBD1 (6 bases). V dropped 6 bases and J dropped 5 bases, with 23 bases sitting between them. The CDR3 is 16 amino acids. CDR1 and CDR2 (germline): SGHRS, YFSETQ. The CDR3 protein is CASTPPLGRDRETQYF. For the CDR3, the DNA is TGCGCCAGCACCCCCCCTTTAGGAAGAGACAGGGAGACCCAGTACTTC.

The CDR3 sequence is CASSLRDTANYGYTF. CDR3 in DNA: TGTGCCAGCAGCTTACGGGACACAGCTAACTATGGCTACACCTTC. The rearrangement links TRBV11-2 to TRBJ1-2; D is possibly TRBD1 (6 bases). Germline-derived CDR1 and CDR2 are SGHAT and FQNNGV. Trimming removed 2 bases at V and 0 bases at J, with 10 bases between. CDR3 size: 15 residues.